This entry lists 8 T cell receptor beta chains sequenced from one sample in a study of blood T cell repertoires in COVID-19. Produced via immunoSEQ multiplex PCR; TCRdb's table is partial and in-frame only. The table shows roughly 260,000 clones, with around 93% occurring only once. The sequencing sample was made of PBMCs or T cells enriched from blood (not recorded which). These receptor sequences come from a human donor in a cohort exposed to, infected with or recovered from COVID-19 (not recorded which). The donor label of this sample is uncertain.

The rearrangement uses TRBV5-4 and TRBJ2-7; TRBD2 agrees at 10 bases. This CDR3 comprises 14 residues. V gave up 2 bases and J gave up 7 bases; unmatched junction bases: 6. From germline, CDR1 is SGHNT and CDR2 YYREEE (reference sequence). The CDR3 spells CASSLTSGEGEQYF. The CDR3 DNA follows: TGTGCCAGCAGCTTAACTAGCGGGGAGGGAGAGCAGTACTTC.

This CDR3 reads CSASVWDRVLQNSGNTIYF. In DNA form, the CDR3 reads TGCAGTGCTAGTGTGTGGGACAGGGTTTTGCAAAACTCTGGAAACACCATATATTTT. The V gene is TRBV20-1, the J gene TRBJ1-3; 9 nucleotides agree with TRBD1. The germline V gene has CDR1 DFQATT and CDR2 SNEGSKA (reference sequence). The V segment lost 3 bases and the J segment 0 bases; nucleotides outside the gene matches: 15. This CDR3 has 19 residues.

The V call is TRBV23-1, the J call TRBJ2-7; D gene ambiguous. TRBV23-1 is flagged as an ORF with uncertain function. V lost 7 bases and J 6 bases, leaving 16 bases between the germline ends. This CDR3 has 13 amino acids. The CDR3 DNA is TGCGCCAGCACCCCTCCTTTGATCGGCGAGCAGTACTTC. Encoded protein: CASTPPLIGEQYF.

The chain recombines TRBV18 with TRBJ1-2; D is possibly TRBD1 (5 bases). CDR3 length: 15 amino acids. Trimming cost V 3 bases and J 0 bases, with 11 bases left between them. Germline lookup yields CDR1 KGHSH and CDR2 LQKENI. The CDR3 protein is CASSPQTVANYGYTF. The CDR3, as DNA: TGTGCCAGCTCACCGCAGACAGTAGCTAACTATGGCTACACCTTC.

A single count supports this clone. The V call is TRBV19, the J call TRBJ1-1, with 7 bases lining up with TRBD1. The CDR3 spans 17 residues. The germline V gene has CDR1 LNHDA and CDR2 SQIVND (reference sequence). Trimming removed 2 bases from V and 1 base from J; junction bases left unmatched: 10. CDR3 bases: TGTGCCAGTAGTATAAGGAGGGGGCAAGGGGAGAACACTGAAGCTTTCTTT. Encoded protein: CASSIRRGQGENTEAFF.

This clone ranks as medium-sized (0.01 to 0.1%). CDR3 sequence: CASRQTPGQGITDTQYF. CDR3 coding DNA: TGTGCCAGCAGGCAGACGCCGGGACAGGGGATAACAGATACGCAGTATTTT. J is TRBJ2-3 and V is TRBV7-9; TRBD1 matches at 10 bases. From germline, CDR1 is SEHNR and CDR2 FQNEAQ (reference sequence). CDR3 length: 17 amino acids. V shed 6 bases, J shed 3 bases, and the junction held 12 bases outside the gene matches.

The chain combines TRBV18 with TRBJ1-1; a weak D match, TRBD1 (5 bases). Trimming stripped 6 bases from V and 1 base from J, with 12 bases between. CDR1 is KGHSH, CDR2 LQKENI, per germline. CDR3 length: 14 residues. The CDR3 DNA reads as TGTGCCAGCTCCGGGGGGGATTGGAACACTGAAGCTTTCTTT. It translates to CASSGGDWNTEAFF.

In this sample, this clone turned up a few times. The CDR3 nucleotides are TGTGCCAGCAGCCTAAGAAGCGGGGGAAGCTCCTATAATTCACCCCTCCACTTT. Its translation: CASSLRSGGSSYNSPLHF. This chain joins TRBV11-2 and TRBJ1-6; tentative D call: TRBD1 (5 bases). The CDR3 has 18 residues. V was pared by 5 bases and J by 0 bases, with 17 bases between. CDR1 is SGHAT, CDR2 FQNNGV, per germline.